Below are 5 T cell receptor beta chains sequenced from a single sample in a study of CD8 T cells in ankylosing spondylitis. TCRdb reprocessed the 5' RACE reads via MiXCR and lists one record per CDR3 protein. There are hundreds of thousands of distinct CDR3 sequences in the sample; less than 25% occur only once, and 3.5% lies in the top ten. What was sequenced was blood, either unsorted or a sorted T cell fraction (not recorded which). The receptors here all came from a female donor with ankylosing spondylitis or in good health (not recorded which).

This chain connects TRBV5-4 to TRBJ2-3, with 11 nucleotides matching TRBD2. The CDR3 runs 14 residues. Germline assignment: CDR1 SGHNT and CDR2 YYREEE (reference sequence). The CDR3 loop reads CASGLAGSADTQYF. In nucleotides, the CDR3 is TGTGCTTCCGGACTAGCGGGTAGCGCAGATACGCAGTATTTT.

This clonotype was counted only a few times. The chain carries TRBV2 and TRBJ2-7; D remains ambiguous. Between the trimmed V and J ends, which lost 4 bases and 7 bases, there was a span of 14 bases. CDR1 is SNHLY and CDR2 is FYNNEI in the germline V gene. The CDR3 has 13 amino acids. The CDR3 sequence: CASSGKASFEQYF. In nucleotides, the CDR3 is TGTGCCAGCAGTGGAAAGGCCTCCTTTGAGCAGTACTTC.

This clonotype was counted only a few times. This chain uses TRBV20-1 with TRBJ1-1, with D perhaps TRBD1 (5 bases). V was pared by 0 bases and J by 7 bases, with 15 bases between. The CDR3 is 14 residues long. The germline gives CDR1 DFQATT, CDR2 SNEGSKA (reference sequence). CDR3 sequence (DNA): TGCAGTGCTAGAGATCCCTTCGGGACGGGTGAAGCTTTCTTT. It encodes CSARDPFGTGEAFF.

This clonotype has only a few counts. This chain uses TRBV20-1 with TRBJ2-2; D is undetermined. Trimming stripped 3 bases from V and 6 bases from J, with 14 bases between. This CDR3 has 14 residues. Germline V lookup: CDR1 DFQATT, CDR2 SNEGSKA (reference sequence). In DNA form, the CDR3 reads TGCAGTGCTAGTAGATGGGGATCGCCCGGGGAGCTGTTTTTT. This encodes CSASRWGSPGELFF.

The chain uses TRBV11-3 and TRBJ2-2; 7 bases map to TRBD1. J gave up 4 bases and V 0 bases, and 5 bases lay outside the gene matches. Germline loops: CDR1 SGHNT, CDR2 YENEEA. The CDR3 extends over 16 amino acids. Here the CDR3 DNA reads TGTGCCAGCAGCTTAGAAACGGGACAGACCACCGGGGAGCTGTTTTTT. Its translation: CASSLETGQTTGELFF.